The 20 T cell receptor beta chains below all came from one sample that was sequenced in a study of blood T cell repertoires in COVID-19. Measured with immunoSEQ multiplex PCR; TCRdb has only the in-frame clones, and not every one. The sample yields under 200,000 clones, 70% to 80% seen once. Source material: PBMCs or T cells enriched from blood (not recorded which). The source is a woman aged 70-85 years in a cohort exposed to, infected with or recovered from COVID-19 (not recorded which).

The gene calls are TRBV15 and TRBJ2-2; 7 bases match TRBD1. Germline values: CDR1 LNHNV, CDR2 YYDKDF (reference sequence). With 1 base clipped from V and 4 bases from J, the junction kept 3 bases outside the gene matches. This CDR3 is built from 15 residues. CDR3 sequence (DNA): TGTGCCACCAGCAGAGCCGGACAGGCCACCGGGGAGCTGTTTTTT. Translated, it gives CATSRAGQATGELFF.

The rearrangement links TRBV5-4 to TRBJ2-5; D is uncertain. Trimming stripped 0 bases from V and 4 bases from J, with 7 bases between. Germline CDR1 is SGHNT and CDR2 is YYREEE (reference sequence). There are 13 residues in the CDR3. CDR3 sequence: CASSLDGLETQYF. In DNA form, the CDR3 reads TGTGCCAGCAGCTTGGACGGGTTAGAGACCCAGTACTTC.

CDR3 region: CAWSVPSGPRNEQFF. CDR3 nucleotides: TGTGCCTGGAGTGTCCCTAGCGGACCAAGGAATGAGCAGTTCTTC. The chain combines TRBV30 with TRBJ2-1, with 7 nucleotides matching TRBD2. V was clipped by 0 bases and J by 7 bases; unmatched bases: 9. Germline loops: CDR1 GTSNPN, CDR2 SVGIG (reference sequence). The CDR3 sequence is 15 residues long.

The CDR3 protein is CASSPYKNTEAFF. The CDR3 DNA is TGTGCCAGCAGCCCATACAAGAACACTGAAGCTTTCTTT. The V and J genes are TRBV9 and TRBJ1-1, with D uncertain. Between the trimmed V and J ends, which lost 4 bases and 1 base, there was a span of 8 bases. Germline CDR1 SGDLS, CDR2 YYNGEE. The CDR3 totals 13 residues.

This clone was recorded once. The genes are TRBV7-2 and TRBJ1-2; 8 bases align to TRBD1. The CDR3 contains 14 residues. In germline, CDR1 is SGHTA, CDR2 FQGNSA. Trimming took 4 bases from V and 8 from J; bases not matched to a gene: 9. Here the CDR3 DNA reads TGTGCCAGCAGCTCTTATCAGGGGGCAGAGGGCTACACCTTC. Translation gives CASSSYQGAEGYTF.

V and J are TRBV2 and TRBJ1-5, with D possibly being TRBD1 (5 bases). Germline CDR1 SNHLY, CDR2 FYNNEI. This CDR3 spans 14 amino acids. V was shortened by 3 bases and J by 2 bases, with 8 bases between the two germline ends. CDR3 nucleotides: TGTGCCAGCAGTGACAGGGAGGGCAATCAGCCCCAGCATTTT. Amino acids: CASSDREGNQPQHF. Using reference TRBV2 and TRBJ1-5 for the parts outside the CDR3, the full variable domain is EPEVTQTPSHQVTQMGQEVILRCVPISNHLYFYWYRQILGQKVEFLVSFYNNEISEKSEIFDDQFSVERPDGSNFTLKIRSTKLEDSAMYFCASSDREGNQPQHFGDGTRLSIL.

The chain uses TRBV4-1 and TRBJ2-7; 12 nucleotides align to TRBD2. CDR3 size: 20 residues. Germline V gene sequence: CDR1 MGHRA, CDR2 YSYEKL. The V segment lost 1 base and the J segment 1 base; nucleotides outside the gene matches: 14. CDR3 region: CASSQVRSRLAGDGSYEQYF. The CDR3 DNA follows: TGCGCCAGCAGCCAAGTAAGAAGCAGACTAGCGGGAGATGGGTCCTACGAGCAGTACTTC.

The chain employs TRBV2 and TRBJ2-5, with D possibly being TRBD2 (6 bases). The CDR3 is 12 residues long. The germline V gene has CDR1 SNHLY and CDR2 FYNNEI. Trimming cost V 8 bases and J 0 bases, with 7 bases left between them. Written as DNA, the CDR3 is TGTGCCAGCGGGGGGTACCAAGAGACCCAGTACTTC. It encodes CASGGYQETQYF.

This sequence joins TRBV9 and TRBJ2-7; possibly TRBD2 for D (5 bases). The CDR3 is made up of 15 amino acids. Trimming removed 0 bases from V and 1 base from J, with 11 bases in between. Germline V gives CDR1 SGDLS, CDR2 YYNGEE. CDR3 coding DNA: TGTGCCAGCAGCGTAGGGGCTAGCCCATCCTACGAGCAGTACTTC. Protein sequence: CASSVGASPSYEQYF.

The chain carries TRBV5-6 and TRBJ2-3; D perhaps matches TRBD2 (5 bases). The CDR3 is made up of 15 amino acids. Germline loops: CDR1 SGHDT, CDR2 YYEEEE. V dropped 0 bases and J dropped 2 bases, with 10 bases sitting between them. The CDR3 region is CASSLGGRVTDTQYF. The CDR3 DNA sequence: TGTGCCAGCAGCTTGGGAGGGCGGGTCACAGATACGCAGTATTTT.

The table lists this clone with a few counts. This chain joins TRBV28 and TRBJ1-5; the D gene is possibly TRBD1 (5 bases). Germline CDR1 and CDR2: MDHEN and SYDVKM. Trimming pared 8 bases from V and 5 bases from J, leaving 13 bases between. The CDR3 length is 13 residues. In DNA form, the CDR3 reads TGTGCCAGCGGACTGGGGGGATATCAGCCCCAGCATTTT. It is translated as CASGLGGYQPQHF.

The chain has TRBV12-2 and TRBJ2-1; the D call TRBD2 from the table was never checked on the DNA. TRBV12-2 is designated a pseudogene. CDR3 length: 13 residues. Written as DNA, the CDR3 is TGTGCAAGTCGCTTATCTCTGTACAATGAGCAGTTCTTC. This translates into CASRLSLYNEQFF.

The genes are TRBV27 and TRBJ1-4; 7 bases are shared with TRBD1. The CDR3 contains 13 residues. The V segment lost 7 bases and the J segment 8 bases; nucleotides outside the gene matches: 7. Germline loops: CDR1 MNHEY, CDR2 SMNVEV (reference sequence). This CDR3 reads CASTNRGVEKLFF. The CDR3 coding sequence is TGTGCCAGCACCAACAGGGGTGTCGAAAAACTGTTTTTT.

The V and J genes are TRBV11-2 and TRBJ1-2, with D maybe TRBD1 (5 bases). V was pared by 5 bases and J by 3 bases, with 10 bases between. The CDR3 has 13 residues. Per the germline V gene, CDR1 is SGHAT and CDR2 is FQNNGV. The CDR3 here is CASSPGLDYGYTF. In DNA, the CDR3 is TGTGCCAGCAGCCCGGGACTGGACTATGGCTACACCTTC.

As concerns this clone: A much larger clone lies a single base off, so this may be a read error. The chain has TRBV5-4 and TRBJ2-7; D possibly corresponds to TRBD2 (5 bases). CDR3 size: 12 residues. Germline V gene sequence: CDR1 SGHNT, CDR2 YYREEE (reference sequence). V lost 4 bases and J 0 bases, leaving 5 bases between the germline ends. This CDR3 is CASSRGSYEQYF. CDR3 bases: TGTGCCAGCAGCCGGGGCTCCTACGAGCAGTACTTC.

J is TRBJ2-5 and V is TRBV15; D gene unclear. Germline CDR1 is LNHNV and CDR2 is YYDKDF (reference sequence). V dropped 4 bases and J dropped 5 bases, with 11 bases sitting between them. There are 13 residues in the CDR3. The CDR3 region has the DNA TGTGCCACCAGCAATCCGGGTGGGGAGACCCAGTACTTC. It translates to CATSNPGGETQYF.

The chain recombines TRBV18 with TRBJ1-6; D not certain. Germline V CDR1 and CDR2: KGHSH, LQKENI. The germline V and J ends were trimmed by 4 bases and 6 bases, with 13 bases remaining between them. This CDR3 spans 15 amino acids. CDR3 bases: TGTGCCAGCTCACTCCTCGACACCTTTAATTCACCCCTCCACTTT. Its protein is CASSLLDTFNSPLHF. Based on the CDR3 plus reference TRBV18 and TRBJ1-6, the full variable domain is NAGVMQNPRHLVRRRGQEARLRCSPMKGHSHVYWYRQLPEEGLKFMVYLQKENIIDESGMPKERFSAEFPKEGPSILRIQQVVRGDSAAYFCASSLLDTFNSPLHFGNGTRLTVT.

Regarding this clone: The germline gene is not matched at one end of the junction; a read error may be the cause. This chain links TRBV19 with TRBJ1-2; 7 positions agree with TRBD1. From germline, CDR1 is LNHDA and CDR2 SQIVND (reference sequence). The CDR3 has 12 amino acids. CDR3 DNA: TGTGCCAGTAGTAACCGGGACAGCCTACACTCCTTC. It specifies CASSNRDSLHSF.

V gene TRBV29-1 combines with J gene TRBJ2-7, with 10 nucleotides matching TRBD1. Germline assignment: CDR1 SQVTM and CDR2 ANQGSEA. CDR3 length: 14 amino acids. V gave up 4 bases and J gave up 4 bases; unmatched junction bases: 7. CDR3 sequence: CSVVPGQGLYEQYF. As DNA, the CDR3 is TGCAGCGTTGTCCCGGGACAGGGGTTATACGAGCAGTACTTC.

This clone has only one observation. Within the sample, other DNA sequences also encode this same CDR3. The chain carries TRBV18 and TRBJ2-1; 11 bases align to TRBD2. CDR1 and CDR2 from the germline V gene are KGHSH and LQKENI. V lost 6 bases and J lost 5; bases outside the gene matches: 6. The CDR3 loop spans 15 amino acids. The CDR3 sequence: CASSPGTSGHNEQFF. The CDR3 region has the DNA TGTGCCAGCTCCCCCGGGACTAGCGGACACAATGAGCAGTTCTTC.